Listed below are T cell receptor beta chains from one sample, sequenced in a study of OX40 agonist ivuxolimab in advanced cancers. Profiling relied on immunoSEQ multiplex PCR, and the TCRdb table lists in-frame clones only, not all of them. This table holds tens of thousands of clones, roughly 82% found once. The source material was CD4+ or CD8+ T cells sorted from blood, sampled in a trial of the OX40 agonist ivuxolimab. These receptors originate from an adult with an advanced solid tumor such as melanoma, head and neck, liver or kidney cancer. Each CDR3 is given with its conserved first and last residue. Fields, in order: CDR3 protein, CDR3 DNA, J gene, D gene, clone size, V gene. The D gene is left open where the match is weak. A row's size may be missing; if present it is once, few, many or a size class.

CASSLAPGGYEGPQYF,TGTGCCAGCAGCTTAGCTCCAGGGGGCTACGAAGGGCCCCAGTACTTC,TRBJ2-5,TRBD1,.,TRBV7-9
CASSPRTGSGNTIYF,TGTGCCAGCAGCCCTCGGACAGGCTCTGGAAACACCATATATTTT,TRBJ1-3,TRBD1,.,TRBV11-2
CSGGRDRDTGELFF,TGCAGCGGCGGCCGGGACAGGGACACCGGGGAGCTGTTTTTT,TRBJ2-2,TRBD1,.,TRBV29-1
CASSLFGGDEQYF,TGTGCCAGCAGCTTATTTGGGGGCGACGAGCAGTACTTC,TRBJ2-7,.,.,TRBV13
CASSLGLAGGTDTQYF,TGCGCCAGCAGCTTGGGTCTAGCGGGGGGCACAGATACGCAGTATTTT,TRBJ2-3,TRBD2,.,TRBV5-1
CASSVFLGETQYF,TGTGCCAGCAGTGTGTTCCTCGGGGAGACCCAGTACTTC,TRBJ2-5,.,.,TRBV2
CAISDGGYEQYF,TGTGCCATCAGTGATGGGGGGTACGAGCAGTACTTC,TRBJ2-7,.,.,TRBV10-3
CASSFRHAGVFSNQPQHF,TGTGCCAGCAGCTTTCGGCACGCGGGGGTGTTTAGCAATCAGCCCCAGCATTTT,TRBJ1-5,.,.,TRBV11-3
CASRSSGGWETQYF,TGTGCCAGCAGGTCAAGCGGGGGTTGGGAGACCCAGTACTTC,TRBJ2-5,TRBD2,.,TRBV6-6
CASSIQGSGANVLTF,TGTGCCAGTAGTATTCAAGGCTCTGGGGCCAACGTCCTGACTTTC,TRBJ2-6,.,.,TRBV19
CASSFTGAPWTQYF,TGTGCCAGCAGCTTTACAGGGGCCCCTTGGACCCAGTACTTC,TRBJ2-5,TRBD1,.,TRBV7-6
CASSQDRGTRGFREQFF,TGTGCCAGCAGCCAAGATCGAGGGACTAGAGGATTTAGAGAGCAGTTCTTC,TRBJ2-1,TRBD2,.,TRBV4-2
CASETWDREGADEQYF,TGTGCCAGTGAAACTTGGGACAGGGAAGGGGCGGACGAGCAGTACTTC,TRBJ2-7,TRBD1,.,TRBV19
CASRLQGRDSPLHF,TGTGCCAGCAGGCTACAGGGGCGAGATTCACCCCTCCACTTT,TRBJ1-6,TRBD1,.,TRBV14
CASSEPKGTTTDTQYF,TGTGCCAGCAGCGAACCAAAGGGGACCACCACAGATACGCAGTATTTT,TRBJ2-3,.,.,TRBV9
CASSKADRAQNQPQHF,TGTGCCAGCAGCAAAGCTGACAGGGCCCAAAATCAGCCCCAGCATTTT,TRBJ1-5,.,.,TRBV21-1
CASRETGSANYGYTF,TGTGCCAGCAGAGAGACAGGCTCAGCTAACTATGGCTACACCTTC,TRBJ1-2,.,few,TRBV6-5
CATHLQRGGGSAGELFF,TGTGCCACCCACCTCCAGAGAGGCGGGGGGAGTGCGGGGGAGCTGTTTTTT,TRBJ2-2,TRBD2,.,TRBV5-4
CALGQGDPSMNTEAFF,TGTGCCCTCGGACAGGGTGACCCCTCTATGAACACTGAAGCTTTCTTT,TRBJ1-1,TRBD1,.,TRBV30
CASSLELGAGLGTEAFF,TGTGCCAGCAGCTTAGAGTTGGGGGCGGGATTGGGAACTGAAGCTTTCTTT,TRBJ1-1,.,.,TRBV11-2
CASSEDGGLDTQYF,TGTGCCAGCAGCGAGGACGGCGGCCTAGATACGCAGTATTTT,TRBJ2-3,.,.,TRBV5-4
CSARASYEAFF,TGCAGTGCTAGAGCTTCGTATGAAGCTTTCTTT,TRBJ1-1,.,once,TRBV20-1
CASSSGTSGGANEQFF,TGCGCCAGCAGCTCCGGGACTAGCGGGGGGGCCAATGAGCAGTTCTTC,TRBJ2-1,TRBD2,few,TRBV5-1
CASSLSIRTLRIPDTQYF,TGTGCCAGCAGCTTGTCCATCCGGACCCTCCGGATTCCGGATACGCAGTATTTT,TRBJ2-3,.,.,TRBV5-4
CASSRQRRAEAFF,TGTGCCAGCAGCAGGCAGAGGCGCGCTGAAGCTTTCTTT,TRBJ1-1,.,.,TRBV5-8
CASSTHSGSTDTQYF,TGTGCCAGCAGCACCCACAGTGGGAGCACAGATACGCAGTATTTT,TRBJ2-3,.,.,TRBV7-3
CASSVRVGDTDTQYF,TGTGCCAGCAGCGTCAGGGTAGGGGACACAGATACGCAGTATTTT,TRBJ2-3,.,.,TRBV9
CSGTGGGTDTQYF,TGCAGCGGGACAGGAGGGGGGACAGATACGCAGTATTTT,TRBJ2-3,.,.,TRBV29-1
CASSLEGTSYNEQFF,TGCGCCAGCAGCTTGGAGGGGACTAGCTACAATGAGCAGTTCTTC,TRBJ2-1,TRBD2,.,TRBV5-1
CASSSAGTRNYGYTF,TGTGCCAGCAGCTCGGCCGGTACGAGGAACTATGGCTACACCTTC,TRBJ1-2,.,.,TRBV7-9
CASSNGRSNQPQHF,TGTGCCAGCAGCAACGGACGGAGCAATCAGCCCCAGCATTTT,TRBJ1-5,.,.,TRBV7-2
CASSLTTGNYGYTF,TGTGCCAGCAGCCTTACGACAGGGAACTATGGCTACACCTTC,TRBJ1-2,TRBD1,.,TRBV5-5
CASSFAGGSYGYTF,TGTGCCAGCAGCTTTGCCGGGGGATCGTATGGCTACACCTTC,TRBJ1-2,.,.,TRBV5-6
CASSEMVGTGYTF,TGTGCCAGCAGTGAAATGGTAGGGACGGGCTACACCTTC,TRBJ1-2,.,.,TRBV25-1
CASRKGGRGPQETQYF,TGTGCCAGTCGGAAGGGAGGCAGGGGGCCTCAAGAGACCCAGTACTTC,TRBJ2-5,TRBD1,.,TRBV19
CASSLAPSGGADTQYF,TGTGCCAGCAGCTTAGCTCCTAGCGGGGGGGCAGATACGCAGTATTTT,TRBJ2-3,TRBD2,.,TRBV7-2
CASSQLIGRETQYF,TGCGCCAGCAGCCAATTAATCGGGCGGGAGACCCAGTACTTC,TRBJ2-5,.,.,TRBV4-3
CASSPDRRPQHF,TGTGCCAGTAGTCCGGACAGAAGGCCCCAGCATTTT,TRBJ1-5,.,.,TRBV19
CARGRETLPPGNTIYF,TGTGCCCGGGGGAGGGAAACCCTCCCTCCTGGAAACACCATATATTTT,TRBJ1-3,.,.,TRBV27
CASSLQGLAGNNEQFF,TGTGCCAGCAGCTTACAGGGACTAGCGGGGAACAATGAGCAGTTCTTC,TRBJ2-1,TRBD2,once,TRBV7-3
CASSDGGPKNIQYF,TGCGCCAGCAGTGATGGGGGGCCCAAAAACATTCAGTACTTC,TRBJ2-4,.,.,TRBV10-1
CASSRGWGTKETQYF,TGTGCCAGCAGCCGTGGGTGGGGGACCAAAGAGACCCAGTACTTC,TRBJ2-5,.,.,TRBV5-8
CATSRASERTDTQYF,TGTGCCACCAGTAGGGCTAGCGAGCGCACAGATACGCAGTATTTT,TRBJ2-3,.,.,TRBV10-3
CAISGTSATYEQYF,TGTGCCATCAGTGGGACTAGCGCGACCTACGAGCAGTACTTC,TRBJ2-7,TRBD2,.,TRBV10-3
CASSLDPGGLQETQYF,TGTGCCAGCAGCTTGGATCCCGGGGGCCTACAAGAGACCCAGTACTTC,TRBJ2-5,.,once,TRBV5-5
CASSRQGQSSYNEQFF,TGTGCCAGCAGTCGCCAAGGGCAGAGCTCCTACAATGAGCAGTTCTTC,TRBJ2-1,.,.,TRBV7-2
CASSVRDSKSETQYF,TGTGCCAGCAGCGTCCGGGACAGCAAATCGGAGACCCAGTACTTC,TRBJ2-5,TRBD1,.,TRBV7-8
CASSLGRGPGANVLTF,TGCGCCAGCAGCTTGGGGAGGGGGCCTGGGGCCAACGTCCTGACTTTC,TRBJ2-6,.,.,TRBV5-1
CASSEGVNEQFF,TGCGCCAGCAGTGAGGGAGTCAATGAGCAGTTCTTC,TRBJ2-1,.,.,TRBV10-1
CASSYSGRVTDTQYF,TGTGCCAGCAGTTACTCGGGGCGGGTCACAGATACGCAGTATTTT,TRBJ2-3,.,.,TRBV6-5
CASSSGLAGGGETQYF,TGCGCCAGCAGCTCTGGACTAGCGGGGGGCGGGGAGACCCAGTACTTC,TRBJ2-5,TRBD2,.,TRBV5-1
CASSPGTGETYGYTF,TGTGCCAGCAGCCCAGGGACAGGAGAAACCTATGGCTACACCTTC,TRBJ1-2,TRBD1,once,TRBV7-9
CASSLGLAGRDEQFF,TGTGCCAGCAGCTTAGGGCTAGCGGGGAGGGATGAGCAGTTCTTC,TRBJ2-1,TRBD2,.,TRBV7-9
CASSQDGTFRDEQFF,TGTGCCAGCAGCCAAGATGGGACATTTCGGGATGAGCAGTTCTTC,TRBJ2-1,.,.,TRBV4-2
CASSLSTDSNQPQHF,TGTGCCAGCAGTCTTTCGACAGATAGCAATCAGCCCCAGCATTTT,TRBJ1-5,.,.,TRBV6-1
CASSLAVFGGTDTQYF,TGTGCCAGCAGCTTGGCCGTATTTGGTGGCACAGATACGCAGTATTTT,TRBJ2-3,.,.,TRBV5-4
CASSLEGVAETQYF,TGTGCCAGCAGCTTAGAGGGGGTAGCAGAGACCCAGTACTTC,TRBJ2-5,.,.,TRBV11-2